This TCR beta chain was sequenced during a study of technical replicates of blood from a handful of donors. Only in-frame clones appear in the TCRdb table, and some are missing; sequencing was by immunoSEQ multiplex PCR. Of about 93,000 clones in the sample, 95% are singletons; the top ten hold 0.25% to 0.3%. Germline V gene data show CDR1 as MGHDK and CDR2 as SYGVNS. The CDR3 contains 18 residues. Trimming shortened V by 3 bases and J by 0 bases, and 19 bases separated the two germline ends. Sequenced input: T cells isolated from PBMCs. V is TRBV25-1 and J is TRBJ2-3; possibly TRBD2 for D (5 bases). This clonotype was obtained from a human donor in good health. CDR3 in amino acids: CASSELGRRGGSTDTQYF. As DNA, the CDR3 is TGTGCCAGCAGTGAGCTGGGTCGCAGAGGCGGGAGCACAGATACGCAGTATTTT.